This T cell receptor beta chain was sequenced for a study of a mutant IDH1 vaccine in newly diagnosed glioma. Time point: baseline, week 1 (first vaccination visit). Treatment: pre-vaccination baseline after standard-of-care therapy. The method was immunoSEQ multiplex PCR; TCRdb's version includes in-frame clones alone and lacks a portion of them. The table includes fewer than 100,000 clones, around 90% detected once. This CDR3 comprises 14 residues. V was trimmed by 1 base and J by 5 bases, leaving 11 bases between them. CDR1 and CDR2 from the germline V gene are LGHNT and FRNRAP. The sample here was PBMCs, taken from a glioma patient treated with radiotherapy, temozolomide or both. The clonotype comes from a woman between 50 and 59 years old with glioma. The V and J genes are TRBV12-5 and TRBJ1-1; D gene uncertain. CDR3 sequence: CASGLEGGRTEAFF. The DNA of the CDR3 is TGTGCTAGTGGTTTGGAGGGTGGGAGGACTGAAGCTTTCTTT.